This TCR beta chain stems from a study of T cell responses to AZD1222 COVID-19 vaccine (TCRdb year 2021). Background for the entire study: TCR sequencing was performed for roughly 240 trial participants, of whom roughly 200 were given two doses of AZD1222 and 26 were given two doses of MenACWY control vaccine. Trial participants were enrolled by age into subgroups of 18-55, 56-69 and 70-plus years, and approximately 150, 30 and 60 TCR-sequenced participants, respectively, were included in these subgroups. The paper's findings and limits, for the study overall: In the small 56-69-year group, the increase in depth fell short of significance, most likely because of low power. Only a handful of AZD1222 recipients were SARS-CoV-2 seropositive at baseline, limiting conclusions about previously exposed vaccinees. A significant rise in spike-specific TCR breadth and depth was observed after two AZD1222 doses relative to day 0 and relative to MenACWY recipients. Participants were mostly white British, with more females than males. The authors suggested clonal diversity may have been underestimated. Epitopes outside the regions mutated in the B.1.351 and B.1.1.7 variants were reportedly recognized by nearly half of the unique spike-specific TCRs. Because no day 14 peak-response samples were available, repertoires were characterized only after the peak T cell response. The vaccine-associated CD4 TCRs covered the entire spike protein, and the dominant responses fell in regions 160-218 and 743-854.

As to this clone: The antigen this receptor binds is unknown. No much larger clone exists at a distance of one base, and base qualities are not known.

The CDR3 regions of human TCRbeta chains were analyzed by immunosequencing. Under the source paper's analysis protocol: TCRs in the repertoires were matched against a reference library of SARS-CoV-2-specific TCRs that had been generated with the MIRA antigen-specificity platform. Breadth was defined as the fraction of unique TCRs that were SARS-CoV-2-associated. Depth was defined as the fraction of total T cells that were SARS-CoV-2-associated. Using the MIRA data, each spike-specific TCR was mapped to the spike region that the TCR reacts to and placed in a CD4 or CD8 class. Log10-transformed breadth and depth values were compared by one-way ANOVA with Sidak's multiple comparisons tests. The table comes from immuneACCESS by way of TCRdb, which keeps in-frame sequences with V and J called. Part of the clones is missing from these tables; in studies checked, under half for an unresolved V gene and the rest for unknown reasons. The V and J calls and clone size come from that table; D and trimming were worked out from the DNA. This sample gives 100,000 to 150,000 clones in total; roughly 91% of them show up just once. Clones ranked in the top ten supply around 10% of the sample.

The CDR3 covers 16 residues, taking in both the cysteine and the phenylalanine. This entry keeps only the CDR3 DNA: 48 bases, framed from base 1. For CDR1 and CDR2, the germline V gene (reference sequence) lists DFQATT and SNEGSKA. Between the V and J ends, shortened by 3 bases and 0 bases respectively, the junction contains 16 bases. The sample's time point label, decoded: baseline before first vaccination. The treatment or condition label on this specimen signifies: meningococcal conjugate vaccine given as trial control. Vaccinee samples were obtained from the UK trials COV001 and COV002, which included a single-blind randomized controlled phase 2/3 trial of AZD1222 (ChAdOx1 nCoV-19) in healthy adults. For TCRbeta chain sequencing, PBMC samples were collected from trial participants at day 0 and at day 28 after the second dose.

The specimen was peripheral blood, collected on day 0 of MenACWY control vaccination. The receptor was derived from an adult in good health. The rearranged segments are TRBV20-1 and TRBJ2-3; the D gene cannot be resolved reliably. CDR3 protein: CSASIGGRESTDTQYF. Read as DNA, the sequence is TGCAGTGCTAGTATTGGTGGGCGAGAGAGCACAGATACGCAGTATTTT.